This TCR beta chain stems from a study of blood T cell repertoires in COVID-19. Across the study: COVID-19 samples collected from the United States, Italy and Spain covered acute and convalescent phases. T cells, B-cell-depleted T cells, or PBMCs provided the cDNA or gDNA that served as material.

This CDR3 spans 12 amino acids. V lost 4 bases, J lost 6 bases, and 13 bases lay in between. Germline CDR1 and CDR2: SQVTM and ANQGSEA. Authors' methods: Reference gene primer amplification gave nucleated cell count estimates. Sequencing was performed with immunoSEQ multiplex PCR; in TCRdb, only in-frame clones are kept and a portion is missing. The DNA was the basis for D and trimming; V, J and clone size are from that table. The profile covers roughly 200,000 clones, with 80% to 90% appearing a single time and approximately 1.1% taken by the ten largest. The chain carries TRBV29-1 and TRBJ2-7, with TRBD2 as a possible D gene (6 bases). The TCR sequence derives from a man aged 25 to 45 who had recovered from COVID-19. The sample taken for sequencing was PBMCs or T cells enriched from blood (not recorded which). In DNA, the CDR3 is TGCAGCGTTGGTCGCGGGGAACCCGAGCAGTACTTC. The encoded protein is CSVGRGEPEQYF.